The 2 T cell receptor beta chains below come from one sample, sequenced in a study of blood T cell repertoires in COVID-19 (dated by TCRdb to the early 2020s). The library was obtained by the immunoSEQ multiplex PCR assay. TCRdb mirrors the immuneACCESS table, restricted to in-frame sequences. Some clones are absent from its copies; in checked studies, under half trace to an unresolved V gene, and the reason for the others is unknown. For this sample the table gives 410,000 or so clones, of which about 89% were detected only once. Under 2% of the sample rests with the top ten. Sequencing input: peripheral blood. The receptors derive from a woman aged 40 to 50 with COVID-19, enrolled during active disease.

The chain combines TRBV5-6 with TRBJ1-5, with D possibly matching TRBD1 (6 bases). Germline V gene data show CDR1 as SGHDT and CDR2 as YYEEEE. Trimming cost V 3 bases and J 0 bases, with 22 bases left between them. The CDR3 length is 19 residues. CDR3 loop: CASSSSRDTTKISNQPQHF. The CDR3 bases are TGTGCCAGCAGCTCATCCCGGGACACCACCAAGATTAGCAATCAGCCCCAGCATTTT. The variable domain in full, completed from reference TRBV5-6 and TRBJ1-5, reads DAGVTQSPTHLIKTRGQQVTLRCSPKSGHDTVSWYQQALGQGPQFIFQYYEEEERQRGNFPDRFSGHQFPNYSSELNVNALLLGDSALYLCASSSSRDTTKISNQPQHFGDGTRLSIL.

The chain joins TRBV6-5 to TRBJ1-1; D is unclear. The length of the CDR3 is 13 residues. CDR1 is MNHEY, CDR2 SVGAGI, per germline. V was cut by 8 bases and J by 8 bases, with 18 bases left in between. The chain's CDR3 is CASQAWRETEAFF. DNA for the CDR3: TGTGCCAGCCAAGCCTGGAGGGAGACGGAAGCTTTCTTT.